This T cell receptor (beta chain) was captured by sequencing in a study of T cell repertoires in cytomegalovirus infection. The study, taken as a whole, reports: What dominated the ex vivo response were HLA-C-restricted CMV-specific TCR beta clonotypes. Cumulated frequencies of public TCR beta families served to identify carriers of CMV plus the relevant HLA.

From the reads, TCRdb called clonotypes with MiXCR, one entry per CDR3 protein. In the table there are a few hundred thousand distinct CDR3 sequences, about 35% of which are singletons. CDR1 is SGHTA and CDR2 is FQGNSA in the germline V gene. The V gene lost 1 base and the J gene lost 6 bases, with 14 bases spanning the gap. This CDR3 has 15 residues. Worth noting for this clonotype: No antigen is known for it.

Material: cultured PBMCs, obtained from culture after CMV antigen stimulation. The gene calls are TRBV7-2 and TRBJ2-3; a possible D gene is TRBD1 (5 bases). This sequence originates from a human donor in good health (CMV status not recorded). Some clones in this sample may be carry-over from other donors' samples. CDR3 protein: CASSLEGREVDTQYF. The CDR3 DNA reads TGTGCCAGCAGCTTAGAGGGCAGGGAAGTGGATACGCAGTATTTT.